Below, 27 T cell receptor beta chains from the same sample are listed, as sequenced in a study of PD-L1 blockade in urothelial cancer (dated by TCRdb to between 2016 and 2019). Libraries were built with the immunoSEQ multiplex PCR assay. TCRdb mirrors the immuneACCESS table, restricted to in-frame sequences. Some clones are absent from its copies; in checked studies, under half trace to an unresolved V gene, and the reason for the others is unknown. In all, the sample holds roughly 27,000 clones, and about 89% of those were seen once. Of the sample, around 2.9% falls within the top ten clones. The material sequenced was PBMCs, taken around atezolizumab (anti-PD-L1) treatment. The receptors stem from a man aged 50 to 60 with urothelial cancer.

The rearrangement links TRBV5-6 to TRBJ1-4, with D perhaps matching TRBD1 (5 bases). Per the germline V gene, CDR1 is SGHDT and CDR2 is YYEEEE. V lost 0 bases, J lost 4 bases, and 13 bases lay in between. The CDR3 is 16 amino acids. DNA of the CDR3: TGTGCCAGCAGCTTGGGGCAGGGCGTCCTTAATGAAAAACTGTTTTTT. This sequence encodes CASSLGQGVLNEKLFF.

The chain links TRBV5-1 to TRBJ2-5; 8 bases match TRBD2. V lost 3 bases, J lost 2 bases, and 6 bases stayed unmatched. The CDR3 contains 15 residues. The germline gives CDR1 SGHRS, CDR2 YFSETQ. CDR3 region: CASSYLAGTQETQYF. In DNA form, the CDR3 reads TGCGCCAGCAGCTACCTAGCGGGCACTCAAGAGACCCAGTACTTC.

The chain uses TRBV6-4 and TRBJ2-7; 7 bases align to TRBD2. This CDR3 spans 14 amino acids. Germline trimming cut 3 bases from V and 8 bases from J; bases unmatched to any gene: 10. CDR1 and CDR2 from the germline V gene are MRHNA and SNTAGT. CDR3 loop: CASSERAGTTQQYF. The CDR3 bases are TGTGCCAGCAGTGAGAGGGCAGGGACTACGCAGCAGTACTTC.

The CDR3 is CASSFLSPTGASGNTIYF. CDR3 DNA sequence: TGTGCCAGCAGCTTCTTATCCCCCACAGGGGCGAGTGGAAACACCATATATTTT. This chain joins TRBV7-2 and TRBJ1-3, with 7 bases aligning to TRBD1. Trimming removed 3 bases from V and 3 bases from J; junction bases left unmatched: 14. This CDR3 contains 18 residues. The germline gives CDR1 SGHTA, CDR2 FQGNSA.

The rearrangement joins TRBV30 to TRBJ2-2; 11 bases match TRBD2. The CDR3 totals 17 residues. After removal of 0 bases from V and 8 bases from J, the junction contained 11 bases not matched to a gene. Germline lookup yields CDR1 GTSNPN and CDR2 SVGIG (reference sequence). CDR3 coding DNA: TGTGCCTGGAGTGTACTACTAGCGGGGGCCCCAGGGGGGGAGCTGTTTTTT. Translating gives CAWSVLLAGAPGGELFF. Full variable domain (outside the CDR3, taken from reference TRBV30 and TRBJ2-2): SQTIHQWPATLVQPVGSPLSLECTVEGTSNPNLYWYRQAAGRGLQLLFYSVGIGQISSEVPQNLSASRPQDRQFILSSKKLLLSDSGFYLCAWSVLLAGAPGGELFFGEGSRLTVL.

The rearrangement uses TRBV18 and TRBJ1-1; D unclear. CDR1 and CDR2 from the germline V gene are KGHSH and LQKENI. The CDR3 has 19 amino acids. Trimming removed 3 bases from V and 3 bases from J, with 26 bases in between. The CDR3 coding sequence is TGTGCCAGCTCACCCGACTCTACAAGTACTGCTTTCGGCTACACTGAAGCTTTCTTT. Translation gives CASSPDSTSTAFGYTEAFF.

This chain links TRBV7-8 with TRBJ2-7, with 8 bases identical to TRBD1. The germline CDR1 and CDR2 sequences are SGHVS and FQNEAQ. The CDR3 is 19 residues long. V lost 4 bases to trimming and J lost 3 bases; unmatched junction nucleotides: 20. The CDR3 sequence is CASSSPKRTGKRENYEQYF. The CDR3 bases are TGTGCCAGCAGCTCCCCTAAACGGACAGGGAAAAGGGAGAACTACGAGCAGTACTTC. Based on the CDR3 plus reference TRBV7-8 and TRBJ2-7, the full variable domain is GAGVSQSPRYKVAKRGQDVALRCDPISGHVSLFWYQQALGQGPEFLTYFQNEAQLDKSGLPSDRFFAERPEGSVSTLKIQRTQQEDSAVYLCASSSPKRTGKRENYEQYFGPGTRLTVT.

The chain joins TRBV5-1 to TRBJ2-7; 13 nucleotides match TRBD2. CDR3 length equals 15 residues. Germline V lookup: CDR1 SGHRS, CDR2 YFSETQ. V lost 3 bases to trimming and J lost 3 bases; unmatched junction nucleotides: 3. CDR3 region: CASSSRLAGGYEQYF. DNA for the CDR3: TGCGCCAGCAGCTCAAGACTAGCGGGGGGCTACGAGCAGTACTTC. Together with reference TRBV5-1 and TRBJ2-7, the CDR3 gives the full variable domain: KAGVTQTPRYLIKTRGQQVTLSCSPISGHRSVSWYQQTPGQGLQFLFEYFSETQRNKGNFPGRFSGRQFSNSRSEMNVSTLELGDSALYLCASSSRLAGGYEQYFGPGTRLTVT.

V is TRBV2 and J is TRBJ2-2, with TRBD2 as a possible D gene (6 bases). This CDR3 is built from 15 residues. Germline lookup yields CDR1 SNHLY and CDR2 FYNNEI. V dropped 6 bases and J dropped 3 bases, with 14 bases sitting between them. The CDR3 loop is CASRPRGVDTGELFF. The DNA for the CDR3 is TGTGCCAGCAGGCCCCGCGGGGTAGACACCGGGGAGCTGTTTTTT.

This chain connects TRBV2 to TRBJ2-1, with 10 bases aligning to TRBD2. V was pared by 1 base and J by 8 bases, with 11 bases of the junction left unmatched. The CDR3 has 17 amino acids. The germline CDR1 and CDR2 sequences are SNHLY and FYNNEI. The CDR3 DNA follows: TGTGCCAGCAGTGAAGGGCTAGCGGGAGCGTCGGGGGATGAGCAGTTCTTC. Protein sequence: CASSEGLAGASGDEQFF.

This clone was seen once. CDR3 amino acids: CASSLDLPAGRGSPLHF. CDR3 sequence (DNA): TGTGCCAGCAGCTTGGATCTACCGGCGGGGAGAGGTTCACCCCTCCACTTT. The V gene is TRBV5-4, the J gene TRBJ1-6; D not resolved. The CDR3 consists of 17 residues. Germline loops: CDR1 SGHNT, CDR2 YYREEE (reference sequence). The germline V and J ends were trimmed by 0 bases and 9 bases, with 19 bases remaining between them.

The J gene is TRBJ2-5, the V gene TRBV6-6; no definite D call. This CDR3 comprises 14 residues. CDR1 and CDR2 (germline): MNHNY, SVGAGI (reference sequence). Trimming pared 0 bases from V and 0 bases from J, leaving 5 bases between. Written as DNA, the CDR3 is TGTGCCAGCAGTTACTCTAGAAACCAAGAGACCCAGTACTTC. As protein: CASSYSRNQETQYF.

The chain has TRBV5-4 and TRBJ2-7; D not certain. Looked up from germline, CDR1 is SGHNT and CDR2 is YYREEE (reference sequence). CDR3 length: 13 amino acids. V was shortened by 0 bases and J by 7 bases, with 11 bases between the two germline ends. CDR3 nucleotides: TGTGCCAGCAGCTTGGCCCCCTCTAGTGAGCAGTACTTC. It translates to CASSLAPSSEQYF.

This chain joins TRBV5-6 and TRBJ2-3, with 7 bases identical to TRBD1. Germline loops: CDR1 SGHDT, CDR2 YYEEEE. Unmatched junction bases numbered 11, after V lost 0 bases and J lost 4 bases. The CDR3 consists of 17 residues. CDR3 coding DNA: TGTGCCAGCAGCTTGGAAGGTGGCAGGGGGTTTCCAGATACGCAGTATTTT. Its protein is CASSLEGGRGFPDTQYF.

This clone appeared a few times. This sequence joins TRBV7-8 and TRBJ2-1; the D is unclear. The V end was cut by 1 base, the J end by 8 bases, with 3 bases between. Germline V gene sequence: CDR1 SGHVS, CDR2 FQNEAQ. This CDR3 has 11 amino acids. This CDR3 is CASSLVDEQFF. In DNA, the CDR3 is TGTGCCAGCAGCTTAGTCGATGAGCAGTTCTTC.

The chain is built from TRBV7-9 and TRBJ1-1, with D unclear. The CDR3 is 11 amino acids. Germline V gene data show CDR1 as SEHNR and CDR2 as FQNEAQ (reference sequence). V was trimmed by 1 base and J by 8 bases, leaving 5 bases between them. CDR3 amino acids: CASSLVEEAFF. CDR3 nucleotide sequence: TGTGCCAGCAGCTTAGTCGAGGAAGCTTTCTTT.

This rearrangement joins TRBV30 to TRBJ1-3; possible D gene TRBD1, 5 bases. Germline CDR1 is GTSNPN and CDR2 is SVGIG (reference sequence). The V end lost 2 bases, the J end lost 1 base, and 12 bases lay between the germline ends. The CDR3 covers 15 residues. The DNA of the CDR3 is TGTGCCTGGAGTCCGGGACTCAGATCTGGAAACACCATATATTTT. Protein sequence: CAWSPGLRSGNTIYF.

The rearrangement joins TRBV9 to TRBJ1-3; possible D gene TRBD1, 6 bases. In germline, CDR1 is SGDLS, CDR2 YYNGEE. The CDR3 has 15 amino acids. V lost 0 bases, J lost 7 bases, and 14 bases lay in between. In DNA form, the CDR3 reads TGTGCCAGCAGCGTAGGGGGGGGCCTCCGGAACACCATATATTTT. It encodes CASSVGGGLRNTIYF.

The chain combines TRBV5-1 with TRBJ2-4; TRBD2 agrees at 10 bases. Germline CDR1 and CDR2: SGHRS and YFSETQ. With V trimmed by 4 bases and J by 4 bases, 5 bases remained unmatched. This CDR3 is 15 amino acids long. The CDR3, as DNA: TGCGCCAGCAGCGCCGGGACTAGCGAGAAAAACATTCAGTACTTC. Protein product: CASSAGTSEKNIQYF.

The rearrangement uses TRBV7-9 and TRBJ2-1; 8 bases are a match to TRBD1. Germline CDR1 is SEHNR and CDR2 is FQNEAQ (reference sequence). The CDR3 extends over 13 amino acids. V was pared by 6 bases and J by 3 bases, with 1 base of the junction left unmatched. The chain's CDR3 is CASRTGVYNEQFF. DNA of the CDR3: TGTGCCAGCAGGACAGGGGTCTACAATGAGCAGTTCTTC.

The chain combines TRBV5-1 with TRBJ2-6; possibly TRBD1 for D (5 bases). Germline V gene data show CDR1 as SGHRS and CDR2 as YFSETQ. With 3 bases removed from V and 2 bases from J, the gap between germline ends came to 9 bases. The CDR3 spans 15 residues. The CDR3 protein is CASSSRGAGANVLTF. The CDR3 DNA sequence: TGCGCCAGCAGCTCAAGGGGCGCTGGGGCCAACGTCCTGACTTTC.

The chain has TRBV30 and TRBJ1-1; D is ambiguous. The V end was cut by 0 bases, the J end by 1 base, with 9 bases between. There are 14 residues in the CDR3. Germline V gene data show CDR1 as GTSNPN and CDR2 as SVGIG (reference sequence). CDR3 DNA sequence: TGTGCCTGGAGTGTACTGGGAGGGAACACTGAAGCTTTCTTT. Translation: CAWSVLGGNTEAFF.

This chain connects TRBV28 to TRBJ2-2; 8 positions agree with TRBD1. CDR1 and CDR2 from the germline V gene are MDHEN and SYDVKM. The CDR3 contains 12 residues. After removal of 6 bases from V and 15 bases from J, the junction contained 9 bases not matched to a gene. The CDR3 DNA sequence: TGTGCCAGCAGGCTGAGGACAGGGTGGTTGTTTTTT. Its protein product is CASRLRTGWLFF.

J is TRBJ2-2 and V is TRBV4-2; 9 bases are shared with TRBD1. CDR3 size: 15 residues. V was clipped by 1 base and J by 3 bases; unmatched bases: 0. Germline V lookup: CDR1 LGHNA, CDR2 YNFKEQ. Here the CDR3 DNA reads TGTGCCAGCAGCCAAGGGACAGGGGACACCGGGGAGCTGTTTTTT. Translated, it gives CASSQGTGDTGELFF.

This clone occurred once. The gene calls are TRBV4-1 and TRBJ2-7, with D maybe TRBD2 (6 bases). CDR1 is MGHRA, CDR2 YSYEKL, per germline. This CDR3 comprises 15 residues. The V end was cut by 0 bases, the J end by 3 bases, with 12 bases between. In nucleotides, the CDR3 is TGCGCCAGCAGCCAAGATAGGGATAGCGGCTACGAGCAGTACTTC. This translates into CASSQDRDSGYEQYF.

The chain carries TRBV20-1 and TRBJ2-7; D ambiguous. Germline assignment: CDR1 DFQATT and CDR2 SNEGSKA (reference sequence). Trimming took 3 bases from V and 0 from J, leaving 3 bases between them. The CDR3 extends over 11 amino acids. CDR3 protein: CSARYSYEQYF. In nucleotides, the CDR3 is TGCAGTGCTAGGTACTCCTACGAGCAGTACTTC.

This chain uses TRBV19 with TRBJ2-1, with TRBD2 matching 13 bases. This CDR3 spans 15 amino acids. V gave up 8 bases and J gave up 6 bases; unmatched junction bases: 7. Germline-derived CDR1 and CDR2 are LNHDA and SQIVND (reference sequence). The CDR3 reads CASLKLAGGPNEQFF. CDR3 in DNA: TGTGCCAGTCTTAAACTAGCGGGAGGGCCCAATGAGCAGTTCTTC.